Below, 21 T cell receptor beta chains from the same sample are listed, as sequenced in a study of identical twins. Each CDR3 protein gets one entry after TCRdb re-called the 5' RACE reads with MiXCR. The repertoire holds under 500,000 distinct CDR3 sequences, around 15% seen once, with approximately 0.9% in the top ten. These same data were also listed under a study on yellow fever vaccine responses in identical twins.

Input material: CD4+ T cells sorted from blood. The source of these receptors is a woman younger than 30 in good health.

The chain carries TRBV19 and TRBJ1-5; D perhaps matches TRBD1 (6 bases). The CDR3 sequence is 15 residues long. Germline CDR1 LNHDA, CDR2 SQIVND (reference sequence). V was pared by 2 bases and J by 2 bases, with 10 bases between. The CDR3 sequence is CASSILQGGNQPQHF. As DNA, the CDR3 is TGTGCCAGTAGTATATTACAGGGAGGCAATCAGCCCCAGCATTTT.

This clonotype was recorded a few times. The chain carries TRBV7-2 and TRBJ2-3; tentatively, D is TRBD2 (5 bases). This CDR3 contains 15 residues. Trimming pared 5 bases from V and 4 bases from J, leaving 16 bases between. The germline gives CDR1 SGHTA, CDR2 FQGNSA. The CDR3 protein is CASSDGGSRADTQYF. As DNA, the CDR3 is TGTGCCAGCAGCGACGGCGGGTCGAGGGCAGATACGCAGTATTTT.

The genes are TRBV3-1 and TRBJ2-4; TRBD1 aligns across 12 bases. This CDR3 comprises 17 residues. Germline trimming cut 10 bases from V and 3 bases from J; bases unmatched to any gene: 13. Germline CDR1 is LGHDT and CDR2 is YNNKEL (reference sequence). The CDR3 nucleotides are TGTGCCACCACCCGCGGGACAGGGGGCTCGGACAAAAACATTCAGTACTTC. The encoded protein is CATTRGTGGSDKNIQYF.

This clonotype was recorded many times. The J gene is TRBJ2-5, the V gene TRBV29-1; the D call may be TRBD1 or TRBD2 (6 bases each). Per the germline V gene, CDR1 is SQVTM and CDR2 is ANQGSEA. V shed 4 bases and J shed 5 bases, with 11 bases lying between them. This CDR3 spans 12 amino acids. CDR3 coding DNA: TGCAGCGTTGCGGAGGGGGTTGAGACCCAGTACTTC. It codes for CSVAEGVETQYF.

This rearrangement joins TRBV20-1 to TRBJ2-1; D unclear. The DNA end lines up better with TRBJ2-7; the J call may be wrong. The V gene's germline CDR1 is DFQATT and CDR2 SNEGSKA (reference sequence). The CDR3 is made up of 13 amino acids. CDR3 sequence reads: CSAQTPAFYEQYF. CDR3 in DNA: TGCAGTGCCCAGACCCCAGCCTTCTACGAGCAGTACTTC.

In this sample, this clonotype turned up a few times. The V call is TRBV20-1, the J call TRBJ2-3; TRBD2 agrees at 8 bases. Germline CDR1 reads DFQATT; CDR2 reads SNEGSKA (reference sequence). The V and J ends lost 6 bases and 6 bases, in that order; junction bases with no gene match: 14. This CDR3 contains 15 residues. The CDR3 bases are TGCAGTGCCCGAGAGGGAAGCGGGAGTTGGGATACGCAGTATTTT. This gives the protein CSAREGSGSWDTQYF.

The chain joins TRBV4-1 to TRBJ2-5; D is perhaps TRBD2 (6 bases). Germline V gives CDR1 MGHRA, CDR2 YSYEKL. V was cut by 1 base and J by 3 bases, with 12 bases left in between. This CDR3 region has 15 residues. The CDR3 here is CASSQGDFGKETQYF. As DNA, the CDR3 is TGCGCCAGCAGCCAAGGGGACTTCGGTAAAGAGACCCAGTACTTC.

This clonotype was detected a few times. The rearrangement joins TRBV12-3 or TRBV12-4 to TRBJ1-2, with D uncertain. The CDR3 runs to 13 residues. Between the trimmed V and J ends, which lost 3 bases and 5 bases, there was a span of 10 bases. CDR3: CASSFRTEYGYTF. The CDR3 DNA reads as TGTGCCAGCAGTTTCAGGACTGAATATGGCTACACCTTC.

This clonotype has a handful of counts. The rearrangement links TRBV5-4 to TRBJ2-5; D possibly corresponds to TRBD2 (6 bases). The CDR3 totals 17 residues. Trimming pared 0 bases from V and 2 bases from J, leaving 17 bases between. Germline V gene data show CDR1 as SGHNT and CDR2 as YYREEE (reference sequence). CDR3 nucleotides: TGTGCCAGCAGCTTGGGGTCGGTAGCGGCCCGACAAGAGACCCAGTACTTC. It codes for CASSLGSVAARQETQYF.

This clonotype was detected only a few times. This chain joins TRBV18 and TRBJ2-3, with 12 bases fitting TRBD1. This CDR3 region has 16 residues. Trimming cost V 4 bases and J 4 bases; bases outside gene matches: 6. Germline assignment: CDR1 KGHSH and CDR2 LQKENI. This chain's CDR3 is CASSRPGQGAADTQYF. CDR3 in DNA: TGTGCCAGCTCACGACCGGGACAGGGGGCAGCAGATACGCAGTATTTT.

Notes on this clonotype: The junction departs from germline at one end; a sequencing error may be responsible. The chain employs TRBV3-1 and TRBJ2-2; perhaps TRBD2 as D (5 bases). The CDR3 is made up of 13 amino acids. From germline, CDR1 is LGHDT and CDR2 YNNKEL (reference sequence). The CDR3 here is CATSSLATGELFF. The CDR3, as DNA: TGTGCCACCAGCTCGTTAGCGACCGGGGAGCTGTTTTTT.

This clonotype was detected only a few times. CDR3 nucleotides: TGCAGTGCTACCGGACAGGGACTCAGCAATCAGCCCCAGCATTTT. The encoded protein is CSATGQGLSNQPQHF. V is TRBV20-1 and J is TRBJ1-5; 8 nucleotides align to TRBD1. This CDR3 is 15 amino acids long. In germline, CDR1 is DFQATT, CDR2 SNEGSKA (reference sequence). Unmatched junction bases numbered 6, after V lost 4 bases and J lost 1 base.

There are a few counts of this clonotype. The rearrangement joins TRBV6-6 to TRBJ1-1, with D perhaps TRBD1 (5 bases). In germline, CDR1 is MNHNY, CDR2 SVGAGI (reference sequence). CDR3 length: 13 amino acids. Trimming took 3 bases from V and 7 from J, leaving 12 bases between them. The DNA for the CDR3 is TGTGCCAGCAGTTATGGAGGGGTGATTGAAGCTTTCTTT. Protein sequence: CASSYGGVIEAFF.

This clonotype has more than one count but fewer than ten. The V and J genes are TRBV3-1 and TRBJ2-4, with 7 bases matching TRBD1. CDR1 and CDR2 from the germline V gene are LGHDT and YNNKEL (reference sequence). The CDR3 is 15 amino acids. Trimming removed 4 bases from V and 8 bases from J; junction bases left unmatched: 11. The CDR3: CASSPPGQIKHIQYF. DNA of the CDR3: TGTGCCAGCAGCCCTCCGGGACAGATTAAACACATTCAGTACTTC.

This clonotype has only a few counts. The J gene is TRBJ2-1, the V gene TRBV20-1; tentatively, D is TRBD1 (5 bases). V dropped 6 bases and J dropped 0 bases, with 9 bases sitting between them. The germline V gene has CDR1 DFQATT and CDR2 SNEGSKA (reference sequence). The CDR3 runs to 13 residues. DNA for the CDR3: TGCAGTGCGACAGTTTACTCCTACAATGAGCAGTTCTTC. Amino acid sequence: CSATVYSYNEQFF.

This clonotype has just a few counts. This sequence joins TRBV30 and TRBJ2-5; 8 bases are shared with TRBD2. CDR3 length equals 13 residues. Looked up from germline, CDR1 is GTSNPN and CDR2 is SVGIG (reference sequence). J lost 2 bases, V lost 5 bases, and 4 bases had no gene match. The CDR3 DNA sequence: TGTGCCTGGTCCGGGAGGGGTCAAGAGACCCAGTACTTC. It yields the protein CAWSGRGQETQYF. Full variable domain (missing parts from reference TRBV30 and TRBJ2-5): SQTIHQWPATLVQPVGSPLSLECTVEGTSNPNLYWYRQAAGRGLQLLFYSVGIGQISSEVPQNLSASRPQDRQFILSSKKLLLSDSGFYLCAWSGRGQETQYFGPGTRLLVL.

Many counts were recorded for this clonotype. The genes are TRBV12-3 or TRBV12-4 and TRBJ1-4; 9 positions match TRBD1. V lost 6 bases, J lost 8 bases, and 13 bases stayed unmatched. The CDR3 runs 16 residues. The CDR3 loop reads CASRLRRDRESEKLFF. CDR3 coding DNA: TGTGCCAGCAGGCTGCGGAGGGACAGGGAAAGCGAAAAACTGTTTTTT.

A few counts support this clonotype. The chain uses TRBV13 and TRBJ1-3, with unresolved D. Deletions cut 1 base from V and 2 bases from J, with 9 bases between. The germline CDR1 and CDR2 sequences are PRHDT and FYEKMQ (reference sequence). There are 15 residues in the CDR3. The DNA for the CDR3 is TGTGCCAGCAGCTTAGAACAGAAGACTGGAAACACCATATATTTT. This encodes CASSLEQKTGNTIYF.

This chain joins TRBV5-6 and TRBJ2-7, with D hard to call. Germline CDR1 is SGHDT and CDR2 is YYEEEE. Trimming shortened V by 0 bases and J by 3 bases, and 7 bases separated the two germline ends. The CDR3 loop spans 13 amino acids. The CDR3 loop reads CASSLAKVYEQYF. The CDR3 DNA reads TGTGCCAGCAGCTTGGCAAAGGTCTACGAGCAGTACTTC.

CDR3 residues: CASSQVASGRLLPSSYNEQFF. The CDR3 coding sequence is TGCGCCAGCAGCCAAGTCGCTAGCGGGAGACTCCTGCCGAGCTCCTACAATGAGCAGTTCTTC. J is TRBJ2-1 and V is TRBV4-1; 10 bases are shared with TRBD2. This CDR3 has 21 residues. The V and J ends lost 1 base and 0 bases, in that order; junction bases with no gene match: 15. The V gene's germline CDR1 is MGHRA and CDR2 YSYEKL.

This clonotype was seen a few times. The V and J genes are TRBV7-2 and TRBJ2-3; D is possibly TRBD2 (5 bases). This CDR3 has 17 amino acids. Germline values: CDR1 SGHTA, CDR2 FQGNSA. Deletions cut 2 bases from V and 4 bases from J, with 19 bases between. The CDR3 DNA reads TGTGCCAGCAGCTTAATAACAGCCGGAGGACTTTCAGATACGCAGTATTTT. This encodes CASSLITAGGLSDTQYF.